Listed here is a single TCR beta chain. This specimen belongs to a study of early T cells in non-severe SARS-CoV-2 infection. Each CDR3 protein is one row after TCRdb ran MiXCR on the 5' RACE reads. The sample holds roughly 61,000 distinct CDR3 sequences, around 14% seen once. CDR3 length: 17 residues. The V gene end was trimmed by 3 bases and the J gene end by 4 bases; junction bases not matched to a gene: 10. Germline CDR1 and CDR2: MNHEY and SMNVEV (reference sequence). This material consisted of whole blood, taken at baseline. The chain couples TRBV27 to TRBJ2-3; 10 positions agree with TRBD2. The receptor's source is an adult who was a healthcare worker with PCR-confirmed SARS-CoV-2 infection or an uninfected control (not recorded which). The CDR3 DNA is TGTGCCAGCAGTTTTTACCGGACTAGCGGCGGGGCAGATACGCAGTATTTT. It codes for CASSFYRTSGGADTQYF.